The entry below gives a single T cell receptor beta chain sequence along with its context. Other DNA sequences within the sample encode an identical CDR3. This sample is part of a study of T cell changes during pregnancy in multiple sclerosis. Germline CDR1 and CDR2: SEHNR and FQNEAQ (reference sequence). The CDR3 is 13 residues long. Trimming cost V 5 bases and J 7 bases, with 12 bases left between them. Data came from immunoSEQ multiplex PCR; TCRdb stores just in-frame clones and leaves some out. The sample yields around 56,000 clones, 75% to 90% seen once. The TCR was taken from a female donor with multiple sclerosis, enrolled in a pregnancy study. The sample was CD4+ T cells from peripheral blood mononuclear cells, taken in the third trimester of pregnancy. The rearrangement joins TRBV7-9 to TRBJ1-5, with D possibly being TRBD1 (6 bases). The CDR3 loop is CASSQGQDQPQHF. CDR3 sequence (DNA): TGTGCCAGCAGCCAGGGGCAGGACCAGCCCCAGCATTTT.